This TCR beta chain was found in a study of OX40 agonist ivuxolimab in advanced cancers. Study observations and caveats: The antigen specificity of the peripheral T cells (those that were expanded) was not determined. The study observed clonal expansion of CD4+ and CD8+ blood T cells by week 6 at 0.1 to 3.0 mg/kg. Relatively little clonal expansion, among the lowest observed, appeared in partial responders at 0.1-3.0 mg/kg.

Generated by immunoSEQ multiplex PCR, the TCRdb table keeps only in-frame clones and is missing some. Of tens of thousands of clones listed, about 85% were seen once; the top ten hold 0.2% to 0.25%. A word on this clone: The target antigen is unknown.

The cohort excluded patients with autoimmune disease history or systemic immunosuppression. The germline V gene has CDR1 SQVTM and CDR2 ANQGSEA. The CDR3 covers 12 residues. Trimming at V came to 6 bases and at J to 6 bases, leaving 8 bases not matched to a gene. Sequenced here: CD4+ or CD8+ T cells sorted from blood, sampled in a trial of the OX40 agonist ivuxolimab. This sequence was found in an adult with an advanced solid tumor such as melanoma, head and neck, liver or kidney cancer. This chain connects TRBV29-1 to TRBJ2-7, with 7 bases lining up with TRBD1. The CDR3 reads CSVRDSVAEQYF. CDR3 nucleotides: TGCAGCGTCCGGGACAGCGTCGCCGAGCAGTACTTC.